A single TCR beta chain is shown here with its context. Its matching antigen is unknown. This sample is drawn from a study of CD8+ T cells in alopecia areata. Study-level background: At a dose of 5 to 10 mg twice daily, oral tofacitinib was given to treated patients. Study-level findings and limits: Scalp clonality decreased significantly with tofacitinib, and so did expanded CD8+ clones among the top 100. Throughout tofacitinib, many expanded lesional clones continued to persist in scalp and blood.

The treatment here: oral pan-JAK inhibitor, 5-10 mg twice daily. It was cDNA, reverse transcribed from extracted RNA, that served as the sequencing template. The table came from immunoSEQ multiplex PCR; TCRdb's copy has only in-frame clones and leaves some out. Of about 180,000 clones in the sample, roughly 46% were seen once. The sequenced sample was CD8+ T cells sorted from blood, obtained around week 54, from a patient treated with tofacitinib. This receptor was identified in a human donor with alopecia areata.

The CDR3 is CASSLTESYEQYF. Here the CDR3 DNA reads TGTGCCAGCAGCTTAACGGAGTCCTACGAGCAGTACTTC. This chain uses TRBV13 with TRBJ2-7, with unresolved D. Germline V CDR1 and CDR2: PRHDT, FYEKMQ (reference sequence). Trimming cost V 2 bases and J 1 base, with 6 bases left between them. CDR3 length equals 13 residues.